This entry is about one TCR beta chain. This sample is drawn from a study of blood T cell repertoires in COVID-19. Study-level information: Collection of acute and convalescent COVID-19 samples took place in the United States, Italy and Spain. T cells, B-cell-depleted T cells, or PBMCs supplied cDNA or gDNA.

The data were produced by immunoSEQ multiplex PCR, yet TCRdb's version contains in-frame clones alone and is incomplete. This sample has about 120,000 clones, with around 89% found just once. Germline lookup yields CDR1 LGHNA and CDR2 YSLEER. The CDR3 consists of 16 residues. V trimming: 0 bases; J trimming: 7 bases; junction bases outside the gene matches: 7. This clonotype originated in a human donor with acute or convalescent COVID-19. The donor label of this sample is uncertain. Sequenced input: peripheral blood. V usage is TRBV4-3 and J usage is TRBJ2-1, with 9 nucleotides matching TRBD2. The CDR3 DNA reads TGCGCCAGCAGCCAAGATAGATTGCTAGCGGGGAATGAGCAGTTCTTC. Translation: CASSQDRLLAGNEQFF.